This T cell receptor (beta chain) was recovered during a study of blood T cells in healthy people across ages. Study-level findings and limits: Age brought a roughly linear fall in TCR beta diversity measured per million T cells.

Next came a second PCR, run for roughly 7 to 12 cycles, which used a sample-barcoded 5' primer along with a J-beta primer mix. TCRdb reanalysed the 5' RACE reads using MiXCR and keeps one entry per CDR3 protein. The sample holds 600,000 to 1,000,000 distinct CDR3 sequences, 58% seen once. Extraction yielded at least 5.5 micrograms of total RNA per sample. CDR1 is DFQATT and CDR2 is SNEGSKA in the germline V gene (reference sequence). This CDR3 comprises 12 residues. Trimming pared 4 bases from V and 0 bases from J, leaving 7 bases between. For this clonotype: Its antigen remains unidentified.

This chain joins TRBV20-1 and TRBJ2-7; unclear D gene. Sequenced sample: blood. The receptor's source is a man aged 25 to 40 in good health. The CDR3 DNA reads as TGCAGTGCTAATTCTCCCTCCTACGAGCAGTACTTC. Translated, it gives CSANSPSYEQYF.